What follows are 3 T cell receptor beta chains derived from one specimen sequenced in a study of identical twins. One entry per CDR3 protein, called by TCRdb with MiXCR from the 5' RACE reads. The sample holds approximately 1.8 million distinct CDR3 sequences, under 35% seen once. Sequenced input: cord blood. These TCRs come from a newborn girl in good health.

The J gene is TRBJ1-6, the V gene TRBV20-1; D is perhaps TRBD1 (6 bases). The CDR3 consists of 17 residues. Germline lookup yields CDR1 DFQATT and CDR2 SNEGSKA (reference sequence). V was cut by 2 bases and J by 0 bases, with 14 bases left in between. The CDR3 DNA follows: TGCAGTGCTAGACCGACAGGTTTGAGCTCCTATAATTCACCCCTCCACTTT. Encoded protein: CSARPTGLSSYNSPLHF.

This clonotype was counted between two and nine times. The V and J genes are TRBV12-5 and TRBJ2-5, with 7 bases aligning to TRBD1. Germline V gene lookup returns CDR1 LGHNT and CDR2 FRNRAP. After removal of 1 base from V and 5 bases from J, the junction contained 10 bases not matched to a gene. This CDR3 region has 16 residues. The CDR3 spells CASGLGSSTGSETQYF. The DNA of the CDR3 is TGTGCTAGTGGTTTGGGGAGCTCGACAGGGAGCGAGACCCAGTACTTC.

This clonotype was detected a few times. The chain carries TRBV20-1 and TRBJ2-6; 12 bases match TRBD2. Trimming at V came to 3 bases and at J to 3 bases, leaving 9 bases not matched to a gene. CDR1 and CDR2 from the germline V gene are DFQATT and SNEGSKA (reference sequence). The CDR3 has 18 amino acids. The CDR3 DNA follows: TGCAGTGCTAGTCCCTGGGGACTAGCGGGTAGTGGGGCCAACGTCCTGACTTTC. Amino acid sequence: CSASPWGLAGSGANVLTF.